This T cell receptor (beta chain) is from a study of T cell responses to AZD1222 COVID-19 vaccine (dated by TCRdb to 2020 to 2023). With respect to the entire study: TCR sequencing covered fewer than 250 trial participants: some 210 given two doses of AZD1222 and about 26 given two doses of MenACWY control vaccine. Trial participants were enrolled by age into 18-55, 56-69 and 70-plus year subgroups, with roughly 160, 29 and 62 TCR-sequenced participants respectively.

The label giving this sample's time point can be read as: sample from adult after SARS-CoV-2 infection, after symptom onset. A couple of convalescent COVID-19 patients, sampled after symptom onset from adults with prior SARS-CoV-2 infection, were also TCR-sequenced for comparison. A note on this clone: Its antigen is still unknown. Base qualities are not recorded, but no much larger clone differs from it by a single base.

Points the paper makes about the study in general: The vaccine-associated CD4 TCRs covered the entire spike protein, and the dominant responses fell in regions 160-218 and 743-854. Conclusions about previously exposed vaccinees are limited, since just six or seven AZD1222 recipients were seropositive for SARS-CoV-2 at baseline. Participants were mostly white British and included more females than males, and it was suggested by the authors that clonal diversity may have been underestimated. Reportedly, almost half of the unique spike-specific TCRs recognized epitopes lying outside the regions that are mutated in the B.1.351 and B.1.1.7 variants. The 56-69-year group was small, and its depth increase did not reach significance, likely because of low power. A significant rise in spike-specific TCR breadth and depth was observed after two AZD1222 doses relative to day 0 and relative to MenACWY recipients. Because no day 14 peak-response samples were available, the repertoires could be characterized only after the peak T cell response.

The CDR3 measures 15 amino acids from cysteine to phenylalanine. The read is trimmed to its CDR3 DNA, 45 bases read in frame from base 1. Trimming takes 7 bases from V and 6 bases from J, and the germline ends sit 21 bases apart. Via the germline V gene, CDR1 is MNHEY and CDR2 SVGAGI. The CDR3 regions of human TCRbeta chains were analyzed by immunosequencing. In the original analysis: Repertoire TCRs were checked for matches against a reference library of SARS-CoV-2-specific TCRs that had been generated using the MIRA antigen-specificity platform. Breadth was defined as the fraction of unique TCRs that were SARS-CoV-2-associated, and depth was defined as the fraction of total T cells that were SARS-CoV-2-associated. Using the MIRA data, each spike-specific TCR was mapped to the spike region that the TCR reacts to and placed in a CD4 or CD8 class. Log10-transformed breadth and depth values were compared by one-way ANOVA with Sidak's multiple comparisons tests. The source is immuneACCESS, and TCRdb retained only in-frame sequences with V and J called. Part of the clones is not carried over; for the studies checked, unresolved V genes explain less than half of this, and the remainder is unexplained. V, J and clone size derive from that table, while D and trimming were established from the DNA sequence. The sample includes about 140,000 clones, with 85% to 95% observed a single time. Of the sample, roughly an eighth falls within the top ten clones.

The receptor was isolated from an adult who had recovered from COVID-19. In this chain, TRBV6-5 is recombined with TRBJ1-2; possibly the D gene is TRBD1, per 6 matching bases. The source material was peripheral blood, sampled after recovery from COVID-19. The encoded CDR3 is CASKEGPGVSNGYTF. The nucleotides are TGTGCCAGCAAGGAGGGGCCAGGGGTTAGTAATGGCTACACCTTC.